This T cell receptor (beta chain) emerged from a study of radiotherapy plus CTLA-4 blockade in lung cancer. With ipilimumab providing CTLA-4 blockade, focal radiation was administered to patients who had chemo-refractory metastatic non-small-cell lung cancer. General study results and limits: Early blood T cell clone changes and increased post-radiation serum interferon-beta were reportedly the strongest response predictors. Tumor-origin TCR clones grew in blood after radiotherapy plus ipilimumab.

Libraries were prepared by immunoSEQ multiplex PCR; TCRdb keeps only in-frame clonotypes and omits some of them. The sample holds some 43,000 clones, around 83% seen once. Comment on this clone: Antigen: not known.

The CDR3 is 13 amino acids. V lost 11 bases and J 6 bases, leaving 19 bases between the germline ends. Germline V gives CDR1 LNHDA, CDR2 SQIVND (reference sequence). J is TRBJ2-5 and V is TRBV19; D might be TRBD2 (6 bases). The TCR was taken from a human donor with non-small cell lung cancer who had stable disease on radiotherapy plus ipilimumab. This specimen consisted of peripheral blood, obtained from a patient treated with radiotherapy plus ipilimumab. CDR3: CAGPGTGAKTQYF. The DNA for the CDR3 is TGTGCCGGTCCCGGGACTGGGGCCAAGACCCAGTACTTC.